The present T cell receptor (beta chain) was sequenced within a study of cytomegalovirus exposure and HLA in healthy donors. Findings and limits, study-wide: The records held CMV serostatus as the only immune exposure information.

60 Vbeta and 13 Jbeta primers were used in PCR. Libraries were prepared by immunoSEQ multiplex PCR; TCRdb keeps only in-frame clonotypes and omits some of them. Among around 150,000 clones listed, over 80% were seen once. With respect to this clone: The target antigen is unknown.

The V and J ends lost 2 bases and 4 bases respectively, with 15 bases between them. CDR3 length: 15 residues. Germline V gene sequence: CDR1 LGHNA, CDR2 YSLEER. The clonotype was recovered from a man in his forties in good health and CMV-seronegative. This chain joins TRBV4-3 and TRBJ2-7, with D possibly being TRBD2 (6 bases). Sequencing was carried out using PBMCs. The CDR3: CASSQFISGEYEQYF. The CDR3 coding sequence is TGCGCCAGCAGCCAATTTATTAGCGGCGAATACGAGCAGTACTTC.